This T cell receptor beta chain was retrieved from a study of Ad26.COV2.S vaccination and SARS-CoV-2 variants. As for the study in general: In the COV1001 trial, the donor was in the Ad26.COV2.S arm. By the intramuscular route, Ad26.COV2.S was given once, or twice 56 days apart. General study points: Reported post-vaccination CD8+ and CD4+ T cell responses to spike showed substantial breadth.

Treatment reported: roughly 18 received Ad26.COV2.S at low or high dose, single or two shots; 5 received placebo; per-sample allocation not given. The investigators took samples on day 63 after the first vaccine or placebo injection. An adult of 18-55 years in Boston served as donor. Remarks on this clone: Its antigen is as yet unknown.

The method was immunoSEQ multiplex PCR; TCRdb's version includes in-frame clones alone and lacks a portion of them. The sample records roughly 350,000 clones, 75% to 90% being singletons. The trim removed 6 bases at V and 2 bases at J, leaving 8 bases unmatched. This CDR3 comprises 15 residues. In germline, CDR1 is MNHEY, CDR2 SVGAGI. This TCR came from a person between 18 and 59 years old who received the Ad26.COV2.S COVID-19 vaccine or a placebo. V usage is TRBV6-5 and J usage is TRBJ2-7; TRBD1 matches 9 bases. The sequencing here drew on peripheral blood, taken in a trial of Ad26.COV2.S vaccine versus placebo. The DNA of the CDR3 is TGTGCCAGCAGGGCCGGACAGGGGCCGACCTACGAGCAGTACTTC. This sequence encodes CASRAGQGPTYEQYF.